This T cell receptor beta chain was profiled in a study of technical replicates of blood from four donors. Looked up from germline, CDR1 is SGDLS and CDR2 is YYNGEE. V gave up 0 bases and J gave up 6 bases, with 15 bases separating them. The CDR3 spans 15 residues. Produced via immunoSEQ multiplex PCR; TCRdb's table is partial and in-frame only. The sample records approximately 93,000 clones, over 85% being singletons. Material: T cells isolated from PBMCs. V usage is TRBV9 and J usage is TRBJ1-1, with D possibly TRBD1 on 5 matching bases. This sequence was found in a human donor in good health. CDR3 in amino acids: CASSVGRRGASEAFF. DNA for the CDR3: TGTGCCAGCAGCGTAGGTCGGAGGGGCGCGTCTGAAGCTTTCTTT.